The sequence of this T cell receptor (beta chain) was determined in a study of T-cell reconstitution after alpha-beta-depleted transplantation in children (dated by TCRdb to 2015 to 2016). A note on the overall study: Using TCR repertoire profiling, the study quantitatively followed how T-cell immune reconstitution unfolded in children after TCRalphabeta/CD19-depleted allogeneic hematopoietic cell transplantation. What the study reported, not specific to this receptor: Apparently early alphabetaT-cell count recovery about two months after transplant reportedly relied on only several hundred rapidly expanded clones derived from non-depleted graft cells. The frequencies of hyperexpanded clones fell over the following months, and after one year, T-cell counts and TCRbeta diversity were mostly attributed to newly produced T cells. In some patients, high TCRbeta diversity at day 60 was attributed to recipient T cells and intrathymic progenitors that had survived conditioning.

The CDR3 sequence holds 15 residues, the cysteine and phenylalanine included. The only DNA kept is the CDR3, 45 bases in frame from the first base. As encoded in the germline V gene, CDR1 is ENHRY while CDR2 is SYGVKD. Germline trimming amounts to 10 bases on V and 2 bases on J, with 11 as the count of junction bases outside the gene matches. The treatment or condition label for this specimen denotes: allogeneic hematopoietic cell transplantation with graft depleted of TCRalphabeta T cells and CD19 B cells. The transplant recipients were children given TCRalphabeta/CD19-depleted allogeneic hematopoietic cell grafts. Preparation of the library involved PCR. Sequencer: Illumina HiSeq 2500. TCR library preparation used molecular barcoding, with unique molecular identifiers applied to normalize quantification of the TCRbeta repertoire. The public reads were reanalyzed by TCRdb: fastp trimming at Q25, MiXCR alignment, in-frame beta chains only. Each CDR3 protein gets just one entry, which takes the most common genes and DNA from the rows behind it. The sample includes approximately 170,000 distinct CDR3 sequences, with over 8.5% observed a single time. The top ten constitute roughly 13% of the sample.

This clonotype was counted many times. It lacks a known antigen. Base qualities were left out, and no much larger clone turns up one base away. Recombination joined TRBV10-3 with TRBJ2-3, and TRBD2 aligns with 8 junction nucleotides. Specimen: PBMCs, collected before TCRalphabeta/CD19-depleted stem cell transplant. This receptor was taken from a boy under 10 years old with acute myeloid leukemia, due to receive a stem cell transplant. The sequence in DNA is TGTGCCACCAATCTAGGCGGGGGGCACACAGATACGCAGTATTTT. Protein translation: CATNLGGGHTDTQYF.